Reported below is one T cell receptor (beta chain). This sample was taken from a study of blood T cell repertoires in COVID-19. Study information: COVID-19 samples collected from the United States, Italy and Spain covered acute and convalescent phases. The cDNA or gDNA used as material had been derived from T cells, B-cell-depleted T cells, or PBMCs.

The J segment lost 0 bases and the V segment lost 4 bases, leaving 6 bases of the junction unmatched. The CDR3 has 16 residues. In germline, CDR1 is MDHEN, CDR2 SYDVKM. Per the study methods: Reference gene primer amplification yielded estimated nucleated cell counts. The data were produced by immunoSEQ multiplex PCR, yet TCRdb's version contains in-frame clones alone and is incomplete. The V and J calls and clone size come from that table; D and trimming were worked out from the DNA. The table has over 150,000 clones, around 81% seen once. Those enrolled in Seattle joined during active infection and were followed longitudinally afterward.

The V and J genes are TRBV28 and TRBJ2-3, with TRBD2 matching over 8 bases. The clonotype was recovered from a woman of 80 years or more with COVID-19, enrolled during active disease. The source material was peripheral blood. The CDR3 region has the DNA TGTGCCAGCAGTTCCCTAGGACTAGCCAGCACAGATACGCAGTATTTT. This codes for CASSSLGLASTDTQYF. The full variable domain, rest sourced from reference TRBV28 and TRBJ2-3, is DVKVTQSSRYLVKRTGEKVFLECVQDMDHENMFWYRQDPGLGLRLIYFSYDVKMKEKGDIPEGYSVSREKKERFSLILESASTNQTSMYLCASSSLGLASTDTQYFGPGTRLTVL.